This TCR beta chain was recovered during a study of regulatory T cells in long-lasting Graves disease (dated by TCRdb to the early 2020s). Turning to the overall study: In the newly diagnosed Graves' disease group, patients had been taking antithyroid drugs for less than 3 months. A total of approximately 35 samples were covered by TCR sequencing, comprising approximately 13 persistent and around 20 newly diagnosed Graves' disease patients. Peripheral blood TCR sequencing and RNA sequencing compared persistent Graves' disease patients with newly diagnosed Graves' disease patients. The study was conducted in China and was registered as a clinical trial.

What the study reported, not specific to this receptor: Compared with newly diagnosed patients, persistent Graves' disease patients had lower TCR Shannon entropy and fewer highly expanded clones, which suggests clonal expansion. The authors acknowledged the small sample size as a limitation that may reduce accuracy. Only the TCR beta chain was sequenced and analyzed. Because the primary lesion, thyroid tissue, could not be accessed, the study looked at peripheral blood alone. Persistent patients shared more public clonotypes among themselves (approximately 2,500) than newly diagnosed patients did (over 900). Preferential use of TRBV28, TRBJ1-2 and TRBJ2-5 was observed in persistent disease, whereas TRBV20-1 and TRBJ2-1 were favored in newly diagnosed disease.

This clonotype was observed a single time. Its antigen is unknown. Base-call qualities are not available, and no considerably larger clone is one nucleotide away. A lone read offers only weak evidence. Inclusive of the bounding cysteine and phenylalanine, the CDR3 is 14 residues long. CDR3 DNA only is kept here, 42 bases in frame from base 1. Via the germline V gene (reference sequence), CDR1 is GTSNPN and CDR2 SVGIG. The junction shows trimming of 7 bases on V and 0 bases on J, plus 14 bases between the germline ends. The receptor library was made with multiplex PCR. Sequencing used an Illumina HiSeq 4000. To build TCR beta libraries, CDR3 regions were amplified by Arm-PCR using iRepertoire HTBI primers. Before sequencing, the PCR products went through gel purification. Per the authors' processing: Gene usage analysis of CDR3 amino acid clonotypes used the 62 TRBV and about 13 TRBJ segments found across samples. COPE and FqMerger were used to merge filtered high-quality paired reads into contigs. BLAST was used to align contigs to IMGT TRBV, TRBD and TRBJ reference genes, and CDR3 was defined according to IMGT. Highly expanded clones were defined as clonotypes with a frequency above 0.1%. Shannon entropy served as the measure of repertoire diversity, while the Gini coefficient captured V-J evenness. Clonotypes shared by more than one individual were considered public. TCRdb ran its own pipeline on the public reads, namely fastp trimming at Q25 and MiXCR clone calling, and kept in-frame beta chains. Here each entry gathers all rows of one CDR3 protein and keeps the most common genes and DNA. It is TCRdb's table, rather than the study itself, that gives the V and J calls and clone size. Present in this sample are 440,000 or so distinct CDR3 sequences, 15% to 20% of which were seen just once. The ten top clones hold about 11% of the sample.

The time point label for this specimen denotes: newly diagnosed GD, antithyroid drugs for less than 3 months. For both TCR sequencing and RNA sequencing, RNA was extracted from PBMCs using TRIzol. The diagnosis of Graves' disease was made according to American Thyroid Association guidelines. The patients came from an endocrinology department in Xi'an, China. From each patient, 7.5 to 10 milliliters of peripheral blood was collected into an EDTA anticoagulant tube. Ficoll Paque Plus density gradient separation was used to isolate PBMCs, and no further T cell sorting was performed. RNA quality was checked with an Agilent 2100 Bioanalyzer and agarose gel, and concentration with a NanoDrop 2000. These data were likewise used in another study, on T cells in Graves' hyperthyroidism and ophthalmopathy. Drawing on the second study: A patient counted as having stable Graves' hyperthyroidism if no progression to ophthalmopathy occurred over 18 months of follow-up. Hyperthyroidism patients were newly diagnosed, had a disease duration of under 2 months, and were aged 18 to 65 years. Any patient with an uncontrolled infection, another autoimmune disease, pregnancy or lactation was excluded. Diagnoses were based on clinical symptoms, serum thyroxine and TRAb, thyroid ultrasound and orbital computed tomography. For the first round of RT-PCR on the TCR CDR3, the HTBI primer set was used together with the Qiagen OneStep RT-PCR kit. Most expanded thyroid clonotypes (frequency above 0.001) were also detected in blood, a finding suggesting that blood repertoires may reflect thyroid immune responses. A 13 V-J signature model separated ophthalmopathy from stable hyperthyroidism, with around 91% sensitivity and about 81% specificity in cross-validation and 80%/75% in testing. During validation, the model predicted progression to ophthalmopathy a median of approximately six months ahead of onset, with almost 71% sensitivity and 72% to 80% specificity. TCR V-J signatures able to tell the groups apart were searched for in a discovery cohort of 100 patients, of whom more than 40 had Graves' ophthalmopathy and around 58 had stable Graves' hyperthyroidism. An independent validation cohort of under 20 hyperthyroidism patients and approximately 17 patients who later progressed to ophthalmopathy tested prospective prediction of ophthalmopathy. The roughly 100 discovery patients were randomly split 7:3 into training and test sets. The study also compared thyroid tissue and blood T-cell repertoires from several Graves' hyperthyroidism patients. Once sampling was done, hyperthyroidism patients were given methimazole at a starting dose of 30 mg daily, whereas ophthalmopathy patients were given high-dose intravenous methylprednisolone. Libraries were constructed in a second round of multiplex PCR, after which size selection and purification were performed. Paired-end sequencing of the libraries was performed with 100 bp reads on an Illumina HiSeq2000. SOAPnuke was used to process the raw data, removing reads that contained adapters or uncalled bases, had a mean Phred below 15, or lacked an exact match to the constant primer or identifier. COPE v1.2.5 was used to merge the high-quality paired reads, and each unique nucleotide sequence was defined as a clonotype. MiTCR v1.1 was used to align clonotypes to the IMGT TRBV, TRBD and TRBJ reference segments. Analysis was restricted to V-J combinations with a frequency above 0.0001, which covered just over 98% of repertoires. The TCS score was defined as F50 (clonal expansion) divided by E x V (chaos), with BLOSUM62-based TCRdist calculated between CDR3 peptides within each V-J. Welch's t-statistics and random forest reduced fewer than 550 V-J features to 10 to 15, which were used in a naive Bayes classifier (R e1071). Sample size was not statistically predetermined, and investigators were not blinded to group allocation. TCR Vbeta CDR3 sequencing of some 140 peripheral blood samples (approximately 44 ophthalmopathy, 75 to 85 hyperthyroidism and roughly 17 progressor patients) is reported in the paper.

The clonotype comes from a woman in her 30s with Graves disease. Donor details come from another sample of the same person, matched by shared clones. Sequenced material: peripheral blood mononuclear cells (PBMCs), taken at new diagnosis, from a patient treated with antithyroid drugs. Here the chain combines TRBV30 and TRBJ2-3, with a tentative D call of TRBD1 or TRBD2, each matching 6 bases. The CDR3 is CASRGSGSTDTQYF. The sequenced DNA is TGTGCCTCCAGGGGTAGCGGAAGCACAGATACGCAGTATTTT.